This entry features one TCR beta chain sequence. This entry comes from a study of blood T cell repertoires in COVID-19. Whole-study context: Sites across the United States, Italy and Spain contributed samples from acute and convalescent COVID-19.

As handled by the study authors: Nucleated cell counts were estimated from reference gene primer amplification. Here immunoSEQ multiplex PCR was the method, and the copy in TCRdb shows in-frame clones only, minus some. V, J and clone size reflect that table, while D and trimming were determined from the DNA. Of 150,000 to 200,000 clones in the sample, more than 65% were seen once. Germline values: CDR1 SGHRS, CDR2 YFSETQ. Germline trimming cut 1 base from V and 0 bases from J; bases unmatched to any gene: 6. The CDR3 consists of 17 residues. The source material was peripheral blood. This clonotype originated in a human donor with acute or convalescent COVID-19. The donor label of this sample is uncertain. The rearrangement joins TRBV5-1 to TRBJ2-2; 7 bases agree with TRBD1. The CDR3 sequence: CASSLSPGQTNTGELFF. The DNA for the CDR3 is TGCGCCAGCAGCTTGTCACCGGGACAGACGAACACCGGGGAGCTGTTTTTT.